The 24 T cell receptor beta chains presented below share a single source sample, sequenced in a study of molecular identifiers for immune sequencing clone quantification. TCRdb called the PCR reads again in MiXCR, with one record for every CDR3 protein. The profile shows hundreds of thousands of distinct CDR3 sequences, 20% of them singletons. The sample was naive CD8+ T cells from blood, with Jurkat cell RNA spiked in. Subset meaning: FACS-sorted CD8+CD4-CCR7+CD45RA+ naive T cells. The receptor set was obtained from a human donor in good health. Some libraries in this study had Jurkat cell RNA spiked in.

The chain recombines TRBV4-1 with TRBJ2-7; 8 bases are a match to TRBD2. V dropped 4 bases and J dropped 4; count of bases not matched to a gene: 6. Germline V gives CDR1 MGHRA, CDR2 YSYEKL. The CDR3 runs to 14 residues. The CDR3 loop reads CASSLERESYEQYF. The CDR3 DNA reads as TGCGCCAGCAGCCTGGAGCGGGAGTCTTACGAGCAGTACTTC.

This clonotype was observed at least ten times. This chain links TRBV6-5 with TRBJ2-7, with a possible D match to TRBD2 (6 bases). Germline CDR1 and CDR2: MNHEY and SVGAGI. V shed 0 bases and J shed 7 bases, with 10 bases lying between them. The CDR3 is 13 residues long. The CDR3 here is CASSYSNRGEQYF. In DNA form, the CDR3 reads TGTGCCAGCAGTTACTCAAACCGGGGGGAGCAGTACTTC.

This clonotype was recorded many times. This chain joins TRBV7-6 and TRBJ2-7; a possible D gene is TRBD2 (6 bases). The CDR3 contains 11 residues. CDR1 and CDR2 (germline): SGHVS, FNYEAQ. With 6 bases removed from V and 5 bases from J, the gap between germline ends came to 8 bases. CDR3 in DNA: TGTGCCAGCAGTTCGGGGGACGAGCAGTACTTC. Encoded protein: CASSSGDEQYF.

The chain links TRBV15 to TRBJ2-7, with 7 bases identical to TRBD1. The germline CDR1 and CDR2 sequences are LNHNV and YYDKDF (reference sequence). The CDR3 loop spans 13 amino acids. V lost 8 bases and J lost 5; bases outside the gene matches: 9. The CDR3 is CATQRQGADEQYF. CDR3 nucleotide sequence: TGTGCCACCCAGCGACAGGGAGCCGACGAGCAGTACTTC.

This clonotype was counted at least ten times. The gene calls are TRBV2 and TRBJ2-7; D is undetermined. Per germline, CDR1 SNHLY and CDR2 FYNNEI. V was trimmed by 0 bases and J by 0 bases, leaving 3 bases between them. The CDR3 is made up of 13 amino acids. The CDR3 DNA is TGTGCCAGCAGTGAAGCGACCTCCTACGAGCAGTACTTC. Encoded protein: CASSEATSYEQYF.

This clonotype occurred many times. The rearrangement uses TRBV9 and TRBJ2-6; 15 nucleotides agree with TRBD2. The CDR3 runs 17 residues. The germline gives CDR1 SGDLS, CDR2 YYNGEE. Unmatched junction bases numbered 5, after V lost 7 bases and J lost 3 bases. The CDR3: CASSGLAGGFGANVLTF. CDR3 bases: TGTGCCAGCTCGGGACTAGCGGGAGGCTTTGGGGCCAACGTCCTGACTTTC.

This clonotype was observed a handful of times. CDR3 coding DNA: TGTGCCAGCAGGGCCCCGGGACATAACTACAATGAGCAGTTCTTC. Translated, it gives CASRAPGHNYNEQFF. The V call is TRBV6-1, the J call TRBJ2-1, with D maybe TRBD1 (6 bases). The CDR3 runs 15 residues. Trimming removed 6 bases from V and 3 bases from J, with 15 bases in between. Germline CDR1 and CDR2: MNHNS and SASEGT.

This clonotype showed up many times. This chain uses TRBV7-2 with TRBJ1-6, with D possibly being TRBD1 (6 bases). The V end was cut by 1 base, the J end by 9 bases, with 13 bases between. This CDR3 has 15 residues. Germline assignment: CDR1 SGHTA and CDR2 FQGNSA. The CDR3 sequence: CASSLDGRGGSPLHF. CDR3 nucleotides: TGTGCCAGCAGCTTAGACGGCAGGGGAGGTTCACCCCTCCACTTT. The whole variable domain, remainder taken from reference TRBV7-2 and TRBJ1-6, is GAGVSQSPSNKVTEKGKDVELRCDPISGHTALYWYRQSLGQGLEFLIYFQGNSAPDKSGLPSDRFSAERTGGSVSTLTIQRTQQEDSAVYLCASSLDGRGGSPLHFGNGTRLTVT.

The sample holds many counts of this clonotype. The chain uses TRBV7-2 and TRBJ2-1; possible D gene TRBD1, 5 bases. Trimming pared 4 bases from V and 7 bases from J, leaving 8 bases between. Germline values: CDR1 SGHTA, CDR2 FQGNSA. This CDR3 is built from 12 residues. The CDR3 spells CASSYNRNEQFF. CDR3 nucleotides: TGTGCCAGCAGCTACAACAGGAATGAGCAGTTCTTC. The whole variable domain, remainder taken from reference TRBV7-2 and TRBJ2-1, is GAGVSQSPSNKVTEKGKDVELRCDPISGHTALYWYRQSLGQGLEFLIYFQGNSAPDKSGLPSDRFSAERTGGSVSTLTIQRTQQEDSAVYLCASSYNRNEQFFGPGTRLTVL.

There are many counts of this clonotype. The chain's CDR3 is CASSQDNQATNEKLFF. DNA of the CDR3: TGCGCCAGCAGCCAAGATAATCAAGCAACTAATGAAAAACTGTTTTTT. The chain has TRBV4-3 and TRBJ1-4, with D unresolved. Germline loops: CDR1 LGHNA, CDR2 YSLEER. V shed 0 bases and J shed 0 bases, with 8 bases lying between them. This CDR3 region has 16 residues.

This clonotype was detected a few times. The chain employs TRBV4-1 and TRBJ1-2; 11 bases are shared with TRBD1. Germline V CDR1 and CDR2: MGHRA, YSYEKL. The CDR3 loop spans 18 amino acids. The ends lost 3 bases at V and 0 bases at J; junction bases unmatched: 9. The CDR3 spells CASSQDRGLPPANYGYTF. The DNA for the CDR3 is TGCGCCAGCAGCCAGGACAGGGGGCTTCCTCCAGCTAACTATGGCTACACCTTC.

This clonotype was seen at least ten times. The rearrangement links TRBV7-9 to TRBJ1-6; 7 positions agree with TRBD1. J was trimmed by 0 bases and V by 4 bases; bases with no gene match: 9. Germline V CDR1 and CDR2: SEHNR, FQNEAQ (reference sequence). The CDR3 runs 18 residues. CDR3 protein: CASSSPPGQSSYNSPLHF. As DNA, the CDR3 is TGTGCCAGCAGCTCCCCGCCGGGACAGAGCTCCTATAATTCACCCCTCCACTTT.

This clonotype was observed a few times. The rearrangement joins TRBV24-1 to TRBJ1-6; unclear D gene. Germline V gene lookup returns CDR1 KGHDR and CDR2 SFDVKD. Trimming removed 5 bases at V and 10 bases at J, with 2 bases between. The CDR3 contains 10 residues. The CDR3 loop reads CATSGSPLHF. The CDR3 DNA sequence: TGTGCCACCAGTGGATCACCCCTCCACTTT.

This clonotype has at least ten counts. The rearrangement uses TRBV30 and TRBJ1-4, with D hard to call. The CDR3 runs 12 residues. Germline V gene lookup returns CDR1 GTSNPN and CDR2 SVGIG (reference sequence). Trimming cost V 3 bases and J 5 bases, with 7 bases left between them. CDR3 residues: CAWRQTNEKLFF. The CDR3, as DNA: TGTGCCTGGAGACAGACAAATGAAAAACTGTTTTTT.

On this clonotype itself: A read error is possible here, since a much larger clone lies one base away. The rearrangement links TRBV20-1 to TRBJ2-2, with no clear D. The CDR3 covers 14 residues. CDR1 and CDR2 (germline): DFQATT, SNEGSKA (reference sequence). Written as DNA, the CDR3 is TGCGGTGCTAGACTTAACCCGAACACCGGGGAGCTGTTTTTT. Translated: CGARLNPNTGELFF.

This clonotype occurred many times. The rearrangement links TRBV20-1 to TRBJ2-1; 8 positions agree with TRBD2. V lost 7 bases, J lost 5 bases, and 7 bases stayed unmatched. The CDR3 is 13 residues long. Germline CDR1 and CDR2: DFQATT and SNEGSKA (reference sequence). The CDR3 spells CSGRREDNNEQFF. CDR3 bases: TGCAGTGGTAGGCGGGAGGATAACAATGAGCAGTTCTTC.

This clonotype was detected ten times or more. The chain combines TRBV4-1 with TRBJ2-2; D gene uncertain. Per the germline V gene, CDR1 is MGHRA and CDR2 is YSYEKL. The CDR3 runs to 16 residues. V was cut by 2 bases and J by 1 base, with 11 bases left in between. The CDR3 spells CASSQKDGWNTGELFF. DNA of the CDR3: TGCGCCAGCAGCCAAAAGGACGGTTGGAACACCGGGGAGCTGTTTTTT.

There are many counts of this clonotype. The rearrangement joins TRBV7-2 to TRBJ2-3; D gene uncertain. This CDR3 spans 14 amino acids. Germline CDR1 and CDR2: SGHTA and FQGNSA. V was clipped by 8 bases and J by 0 bases, with 12 bases between them. Written as DNA, the CDR3 is TGTGCCAGCCTGGACGGATCTAGCACAGATACGCAGTATTTT. Translated, it gives CASLDGSSTDTQYF. Based on the CDR3 plus reference TRBV7-2 and TRBJ2-3, the full variable domain is GAGVSQSPSNKVTEKGKDVELRCDPISGHTALYWYRQSLGQGLEFLIYFQGNSAPDKSGLPSDRFSAERTGGSVSTLTIQRTQQEDSAVYLCASLDGSSTDTQYFGPGTRLTVL.

This clonotype was recorded at least ten times. The chain recombines TRBV5-6 with TRBJ2-7; D uncertain. Trimming shortened V by 4 bases and J by 7 bases, and 12 bases separated the two germline ends. The CDR3 runs to 12 residues. Germline CDR1 reads SGHDT; CDR2 reads YYEEEE. The CDR3 loop reads CASSDGLREQYF. CDR3 nucleotides: TGTGCCAGCAGCGACGGGCTACGAGAGCAGTACTTC.

This clonotype has ten or more counts. The chain uses TRBV20-1 and TRBJ2-5, with D possibly being TRBD1 (5 bases). The CDR3 sequence is 12 residues long. Germline CDR1 is DFQATT and CDR2 is SNEGSKA (reference sequence). Trimming pared 4 bases from V and 4 bases from J, leaving 10 bases between. The CDR3 sequence: CSATWGIETQYF. The CDR3 DNA sequence: TGCAGTGCTACGTGGGGCATAGAGACCCAGTACTTC.

This clonotype was counted only a few times. The V gene is TRBV11-2, the J gene TRBJ2-1, with 10 bases aligning to TRBD1. The germline V gene has CDR1 SGHAT and CDR2 FQNNGV. J gave up 4 bases and V 3 bases, and 6 bases lay outside the gene matches. CDR3 size: 16 residues. The CDR3 DNA is TGTGCCAGCAGCTTTCAGACAGGGGGCCTTTACAATGAGCAGTTCTTC. Protein product: CASSFQTGGLYNEQFF. The variable domain in full, with the rest retrieved from reference TRBV11-2 and TRBJ2-1, is EAGVAQSPRYKIIEKRQSVAFWCNPISGHATLYWYQQILGQGPKLLIQFQNNGVVDDSQLPKDRFSAERLKGVDSTLKIQPAKLEDSAVYLCASSFQTGGLYNEQFFGPGTRLTVL.

There are many counts of this clonotype. The V gene is TRBV4-3, the J gene TRBJ2-6; the D gene could be TRBD1 or TRBD2 (5 bases each). Germline V lookup: CDR1 LGHNA, CDR2 YSLEER. This CDR3 has 14 residues. Trimming stripped 3 bases from V and 3 bases from J, with 6 bases between. In DNA, the CDR3 is TGCGCCAGCAGCCAGGGGGTTGGGGCCAACGTCCTGACTTTC. This encodes CASSQGVGANVLTF.

The V and J genes are TRBV27 and TRBJ1-2, with D uncertain. Between the trimmed V and J ends, which lost 5 bases and 5 bases, there was a span of 18 bases. The CDR3 runs 15 residues. Germline V gene sequence: CDR1 MNHEY, CDR2 SMNVEV (reference sequence). The CDR3 region is CASSTRSGHIYGYTF. CDR3 in DNA: TGTGCCAGCAGTACAAGGTCGGGCCATATATATGGCTACACCTTC.

This clonotype showed up many times. The genes are TRBV29-1 and TRBJ2-7; a possible D gene is TRBD1 (6 bases). Trimming removed 2 bases at V and 2 bases at J, with 19 bases between. CDR3 length equals 16 residues. Germline V gene data show CDR1 as SQVTM and CDR2 as ANQGSEA. The CDR3 protein is CSVEIRGQLTAYEQYF. DNA of the CDR3: TGCAGCGTTGAAATTCGCGGACAGTTAACCGCCTACGAGCAGTACTTC.